Following are 7 T cell receptor beta chains from one sample sequenced in a study of cytomegalovirus exposure and HLA in healthy donors. The primer mix had 60 Vbeta and 13 Jbeta primers. Sequenced by immunoSEQ multiplex PCR; TCRdb stores in-frame clones only, minus some. Of 150,000 or so clones in the sample, 75% to 85% were seen once. Sequencing was carried out using PBMCs. The origin of the receptors is a man aged 30-40 years in good health and CMV-seropositive.

The V gene is TRBV9, the J gene TRBJ2-7; 9 nucleotides align to TRBD2. Germline V gives CDR1 SGDLS, CDR2 YYNGEE. There are 12 residues in the CDR3. Trimming at V came to 3 bases and at J to 7 bases, leaving 2 bases not matched to a gene. DNA of the CDR3: TGTGCCAGCAGCGGGACTAGCGTTGAGCAGTACTTC. This sequence encodes CASSGTSVEQYF.

This chain connects TRBV18 to TRBJ2-1; 9 bases map to TRBD1. Germline V gene sequence: CDR1 KGHSH, CDR2 LQKENI. J lost 2 bases, V lost 0 bases, and 2 bases had no gene match. The CDR3 loop spans 16 amino acids. The CDR3, as DNA: TGTGCCAGCTCACCACCAGGACAGGGGCCCTACAATGAGCAGTTCTTC. It yields the protein CASSPPGQGPYNEQFF. The full variable domain, in which reference TRBV18 and TRBJ2-1 provide the parts outside the CDR3, is NAGVMQNPRHLVRRRGQEARLRCSPMKGHSHVYWYRQLPEEGLKFMVYLQKENIIDESGMPKERFSAEFPKEGPSILRIQQVVRGDSAAYFCASSPPGQGPYNEQFFGPGTRLTVL.

The J gene is TRBJ1-3, the V gene TRBV5-8, with 7 bases lining up with TRBD1. V dropped 3 bases and J dropped 0; count of bases not matched to a gene: 3. This CDR3 is 15 amino acids long. From germline, CDR1 is SGHTS and CDR2 YDEGEE. CDR3 DNA sequence: TGTGCCAGCAGCTCGGGACAGCTCTCTGGAAACACCATATATTTT. Amino acid sequence: CASSSGQLSGNTIYF. Looking up the rest from reference TRBV5-8 and TRBJ1-3 gives the full variable domain: EAGVTQSPTHLIKTRGQQATLRCSPISGHTSVYWYQQALGLGLQFLLWYDEGEERNRGNFPPRFSGRQFPNYSSELNVNALELEDSALYLCASSSGQLSGNTIYFGEGSWLTVV.

This clone was detected only a few times. The chain links TRBV18 to TRBJ2-5, with a possible D match to TRBD1 (6 bases). Germline lookup yields CDR1 KGHSH and CDR2 LQKENI. The CDR3 is 16 amino acids. V gave up 3 bases and J gave up 4 bases, with 18 bases separating them. The CDR3 DNA sequence: TGTGCCAGCTCACCCGTTTCTTCGCCCAGGGGAGAGACCCAGTACTTC. As protein: CASSPVSSPRGETQYF.

The table lists this clone with a count of one. CDR3 residues: CASSRANRGDGYTF. For the CDR3, the DNA is TGTGCCAGCAGCCGAGCGAACAGGGGGGATGGCTACACCTTC. The chain recombines TRBV9 with TRBJ1-2, with 8 bases lining up with TRBD1. Per the germline V gene, CDR1 is SGDLS and CDR2 is YYNGEE. Unmatched junction bases numbered 8, after V lost 4 bases and J lost 6 bases. The CDR3 is 14 residues long.

The chain employs TRBV5-1 and TRBJ1-2; 12 bases agree with TRBD1. This CDR3 is built from 16 residues. V shed 0 bases and J 7 bases; nucleotides not matched to a gene: 7. Germline V lookup: CDR1 SGHRS, CDR2 YFSETQ. CDR3 sequence reads: CASSLAGQGASCGYTF. The CDR3 DNA is TGCGCCAGCAGCTTGGCGGGACAGGGGGCGAGCTGTGGCTACACCTTC.

This chain connects TRBV9 to TRBJ2-5; D perhaps matches TRBD2 (5 bases). The germline V gene encodes CDR1 SGDLS and CDR2 YYNGEE. The CDR3 has 13 residues. V lost 8 bases to trimming and J lost 5 bases, with 16 bases between them. This CDR3 is CASTREGWETQYF. Written as DNA, the CDR3 is TGTGCCAGTACTCGTGAGGGTTGGGAGACCCAGTACTTC.